The sequence of this T cell receptor (beta chain) was determined in a study of T cells in Graves' hyperthyroidism and ophthalmopathy. CDR1 and CDR2 (germline): MGHRA, YSYEKL. This CDR3 is 17 amino acids long. J gave up 1 base and V 4 bases, and 12 bases lay outside the gene matches. In the case of this clonotype: The target antigen is unknown.

TCR beta CDR3 sequences were amplified from RNA transcripts. During a first-round RT-PCR of the TCR CDR3, the HTBI primer set was used. TCRdb analysed the multiplex PCR reads with MiXCR anew, one entry per CDR3 protein. The sample has around 690,000 distinct CDR3 sequences, less than 25% seen once. Whole-study findings and limits: In blood, most of the thyroid clonotypes expanded above 0.001 were also present.

Input material: blood. This receptor was identified in a man aged 25-45 years with Graves' ophthalmopathy. The chain combines TRBV4-1 with TRBJ1-1, with 7 bases that match TRBD1. The DNA for the CDR3 is TGCGCCAGCAGCCCTCAGGGGGGCAGGGGGGCGAACACTGAAGCTTTCTTT. Its translation: CASSPQGGRGANTEAFF.